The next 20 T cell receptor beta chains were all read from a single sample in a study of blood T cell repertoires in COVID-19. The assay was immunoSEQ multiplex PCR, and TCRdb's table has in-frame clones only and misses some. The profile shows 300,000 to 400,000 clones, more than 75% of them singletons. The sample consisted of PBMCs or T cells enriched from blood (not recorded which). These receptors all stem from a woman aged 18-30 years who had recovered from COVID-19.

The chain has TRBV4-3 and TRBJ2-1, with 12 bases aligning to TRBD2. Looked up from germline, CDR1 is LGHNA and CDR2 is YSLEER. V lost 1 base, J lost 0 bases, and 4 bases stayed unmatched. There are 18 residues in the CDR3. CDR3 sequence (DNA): TGCGCCAGCAGCCAAGGGACTAGCGGGGCGAGCTCCTACAATGAGCAGTTCTTC. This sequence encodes CASSQGTSGASSYNEQFF.

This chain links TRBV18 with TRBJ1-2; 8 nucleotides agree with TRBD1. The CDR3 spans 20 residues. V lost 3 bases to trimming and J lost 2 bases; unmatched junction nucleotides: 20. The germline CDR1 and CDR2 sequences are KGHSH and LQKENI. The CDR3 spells CASSPPLGIPLTGGNYGYTF. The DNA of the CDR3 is TGTGCCAGCTCACCGCCTTTGGGCATTCCGCTTACAGGGGGGAACTATGGCTACACCTTC.

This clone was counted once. The CDR3 nucleotides read TGTGCCAGCAGCTTGACAGGGGAAGGCAATCAGCCCCAGCATTTT. Translation: CASSLTGEGNQPQHF. V usage is TRBV11-1 and J usage is TRBJ1-5; 8 bases align to TRBD1. Trimming at V came to 3 bases and at J to 2 bases, leaving 3 bases not matched to a gene. Germline values: CDR1 SGHAT, CDR2 FQDESV (reference sequence). The CDR3 is 15 amino acids.

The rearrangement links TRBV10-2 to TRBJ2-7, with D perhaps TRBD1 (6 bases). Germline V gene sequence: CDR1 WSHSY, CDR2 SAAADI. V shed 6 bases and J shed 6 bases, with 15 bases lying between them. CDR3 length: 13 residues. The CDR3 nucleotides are TGCGCCAGCAGCAGGGGTTTGGGCCGCGAGCAGTACTTC. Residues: CASSRGLGREQYF.

CDR3 DNA: TGTGCCAGCAGCTTGGCCGCGGTCGGTTCACCCCTCCACTTT. It codes for CASSLAAVGSPLHF. The chain employs TRBV5-5 and TRBJ1-6; D is unclear. CDR1 SGHKS and CDR2 YYEKEE come from the germline V gene (reference sequence). The CDR3 runs 14 residues. V was cut by 0 bases and J by 9 bases, with 10 bases left in between.

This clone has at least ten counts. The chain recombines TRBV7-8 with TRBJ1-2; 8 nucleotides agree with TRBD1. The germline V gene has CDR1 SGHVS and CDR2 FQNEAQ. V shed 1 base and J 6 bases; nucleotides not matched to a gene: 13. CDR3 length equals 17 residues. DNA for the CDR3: TGTGCCAGCAGCTTAGGTTCCCCGAGTCAGGGGGCACATGGCTACACCTTC. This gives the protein CASSLGSPSQGAHGYTF.

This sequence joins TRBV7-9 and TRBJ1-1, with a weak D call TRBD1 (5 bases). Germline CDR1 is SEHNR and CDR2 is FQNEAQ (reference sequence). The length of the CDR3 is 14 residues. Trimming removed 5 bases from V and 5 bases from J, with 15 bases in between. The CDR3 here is CASSPPSGLTEAFF. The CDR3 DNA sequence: TGTGCCAGCAGCCCCCCTTCAGGGTTAACTGAAGCTTTCTTT. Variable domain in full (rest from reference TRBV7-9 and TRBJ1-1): DTGVSQNPRHKITKRGQNVTFRCDPISEHNRLYWYRQTLGQGPEFLTYFQNEAQLEKSRLLSDRFSAERPKGSFSTLEIQRTEQGDSAMYLCASSPPSGLTEAFFGQGTRLTVV.

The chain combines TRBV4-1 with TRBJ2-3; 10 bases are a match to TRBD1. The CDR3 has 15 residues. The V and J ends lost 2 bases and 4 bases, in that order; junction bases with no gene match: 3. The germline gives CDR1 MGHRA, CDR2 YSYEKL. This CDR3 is CASSQRQGAADTQYF. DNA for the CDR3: TGCGCCAGCAGCCAACGACAGGGGGCCGCAGATACGCAGTATTTT.

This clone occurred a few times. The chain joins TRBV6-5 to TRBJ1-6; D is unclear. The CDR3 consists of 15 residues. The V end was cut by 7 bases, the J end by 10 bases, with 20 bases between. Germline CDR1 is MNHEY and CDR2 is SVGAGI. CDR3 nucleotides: TGTGCCAGCACCCACGGGGTGGACTCGGGGTCACCCCTCCACTTT. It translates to CASTHGVDSGSPLHF.

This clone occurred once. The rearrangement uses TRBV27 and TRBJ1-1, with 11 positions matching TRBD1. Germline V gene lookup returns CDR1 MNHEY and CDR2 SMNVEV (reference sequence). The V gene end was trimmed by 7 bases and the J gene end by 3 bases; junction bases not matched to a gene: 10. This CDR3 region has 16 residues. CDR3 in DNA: TGTGCCAGCAACGGTCGGGGACAGGGGGTACACACTGAAGCTTTCTTT. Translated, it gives CASNGRGQGVHTEAFF.

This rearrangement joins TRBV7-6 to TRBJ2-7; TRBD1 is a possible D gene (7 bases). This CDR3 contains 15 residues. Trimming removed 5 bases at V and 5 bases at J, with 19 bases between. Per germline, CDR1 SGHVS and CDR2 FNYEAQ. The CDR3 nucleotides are TGTGCCAGCAGCCCCCAGGGGGGATTAAGCCACGAGCAGTACTTC. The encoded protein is CASSPQGGLSHEQYF.

CDR3 coding DNA: TGTGCCAGCACCAGGGAAATGAACACTGAAGCTTTCTTT. Encoded protein: CASTREMNTEAFF. The V and J genes are TRBV10-3 and TRBJ1-1, with D possibly TRBD1 on 5 matching bases. The length of the CDR3 is 13 residues. Trimming removed 10 bases at V and 0 bases at J, with 12 bases between. In germline, CDR1 is ENHRY, CDR2 SYGVKD.

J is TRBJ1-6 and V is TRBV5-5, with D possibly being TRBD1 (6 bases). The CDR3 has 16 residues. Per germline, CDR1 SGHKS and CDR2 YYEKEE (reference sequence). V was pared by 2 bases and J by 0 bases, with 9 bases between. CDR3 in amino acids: CASSLTGSSYNSPLHF. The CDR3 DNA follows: TGTGCCAGCAGCTTAACAGGGAGCTCCTATAATTCACCCCTCCACTTT.

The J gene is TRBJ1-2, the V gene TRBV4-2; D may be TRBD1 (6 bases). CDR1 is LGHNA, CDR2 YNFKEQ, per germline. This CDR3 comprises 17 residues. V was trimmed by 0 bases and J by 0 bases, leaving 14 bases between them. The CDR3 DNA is TGTGCCAGCAGCCAAGAGGGGGGGGCTACAGCTAACTATGGCTACACCTTC. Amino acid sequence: CASSQEGGATANYGYTF.

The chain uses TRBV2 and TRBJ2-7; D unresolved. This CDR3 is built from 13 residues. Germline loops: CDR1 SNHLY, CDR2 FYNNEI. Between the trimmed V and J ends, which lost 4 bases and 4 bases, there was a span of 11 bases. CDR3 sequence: CASSANRRYEQYF. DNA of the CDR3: TGTGCCAGCAGTGCCAACAGAAGGTACGAGCAGTACTTC.

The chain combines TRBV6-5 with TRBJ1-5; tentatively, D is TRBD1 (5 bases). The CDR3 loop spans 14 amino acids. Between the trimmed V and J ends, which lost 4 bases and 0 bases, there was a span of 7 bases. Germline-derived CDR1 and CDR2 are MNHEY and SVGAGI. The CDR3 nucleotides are TGTGCCAGCAGTTTTACAGGTAGCAATCAGCCCCAGCATTTT. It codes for CASSFTGSNQPQHF.

CDR3 nucleotide sequence: TGTGCCAGCAGCTACTCCCCGGGACAGCGATACTCCTACAATGAGCAGTTCTTC. Amino acid sequence: CASSYSPGQRYSYNEQFF. The chain uses TRBV7-9 and TRBJ2-1; 7 nucleotides agree with TRBD1. Germline CDR1 is SEHNR and CDR2 is FQNEAQ (reference sequence). The length of the CDR3 is 18 residues. V trimming: 4 bases; J trimming: 0 bases; junction bases outside the gene matches: 12.

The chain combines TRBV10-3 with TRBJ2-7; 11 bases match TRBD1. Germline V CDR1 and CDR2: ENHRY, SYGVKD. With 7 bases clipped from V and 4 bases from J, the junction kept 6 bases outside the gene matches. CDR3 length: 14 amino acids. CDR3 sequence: CAIKEGTGGYEQYF. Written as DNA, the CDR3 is TGTGCCATCAAGGAGGGGACAGGGGGATACGAGCAGTACTTC.

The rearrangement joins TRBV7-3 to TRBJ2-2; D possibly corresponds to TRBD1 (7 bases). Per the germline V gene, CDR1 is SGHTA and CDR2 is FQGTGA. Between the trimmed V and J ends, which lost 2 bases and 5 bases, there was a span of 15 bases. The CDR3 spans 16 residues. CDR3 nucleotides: TGTGCCAGCAGCTTAGGAGGGGGCGGTAGGACCGGGGAGCTGTTTTTT. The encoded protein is CASSLGGGGRTGELFF.

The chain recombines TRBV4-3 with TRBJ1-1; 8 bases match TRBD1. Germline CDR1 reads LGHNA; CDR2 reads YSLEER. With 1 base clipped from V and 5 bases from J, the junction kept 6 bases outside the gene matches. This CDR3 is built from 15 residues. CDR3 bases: TGCGCCAGCAGCCAAGTGGACAGGGTTGGGACTGAAGCTTTCTTT. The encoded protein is CASSQVDRVGTEAFF.